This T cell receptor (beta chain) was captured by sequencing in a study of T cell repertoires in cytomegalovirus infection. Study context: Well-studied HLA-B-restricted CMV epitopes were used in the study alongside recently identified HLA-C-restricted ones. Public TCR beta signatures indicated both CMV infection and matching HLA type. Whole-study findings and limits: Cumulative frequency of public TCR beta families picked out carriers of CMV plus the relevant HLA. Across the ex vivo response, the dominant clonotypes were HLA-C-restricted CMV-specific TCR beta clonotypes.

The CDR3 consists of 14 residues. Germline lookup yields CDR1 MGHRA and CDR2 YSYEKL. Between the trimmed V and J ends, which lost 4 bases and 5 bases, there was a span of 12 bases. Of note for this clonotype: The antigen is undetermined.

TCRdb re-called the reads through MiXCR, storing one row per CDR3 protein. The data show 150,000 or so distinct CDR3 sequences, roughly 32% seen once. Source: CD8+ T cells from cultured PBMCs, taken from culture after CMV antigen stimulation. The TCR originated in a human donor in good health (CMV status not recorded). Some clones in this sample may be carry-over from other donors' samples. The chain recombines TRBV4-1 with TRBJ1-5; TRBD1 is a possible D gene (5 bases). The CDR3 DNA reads TGCGCCAGCAGCCCTAGAGGGGTAGATCAGCCCCAGCATTTT. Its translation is CASSPRGVDQPQHF.